This TCR beta chain was retrieved from a study of T-cell reconstitution after alpha-beta-depleted transplantation in children. Study conclusions and caveats: Where some patients showed high TCRbeta diversity at day 60, it came from recipient T cells and thymic progenitors that had survived. Approximately two months post-transplant, alpha-beta T cells reportedly originated from several hundred expanded graft clones.

The CDR3 sequence is 17 residues long. Losses at the gene ends were 6 bases for V and 0 bases for J; bases not matched to a gene: 7. The germline gives CDR1 LGHNT, CDR2 FRNRAP. The library targeted TCRbeta and was prepared with unique molecular identifiers. TCRdb reanalysed the PCR reads using MiXCR and keeps one entry per CDR3 protein. The sample lists about 200,000 distinct CDR3 sequences; under 8.5% were seen once. As concerns this clonotype: Its antigen is unknown.

This clonotype was obtained from a male patient between 2 and 10 years old who had a stem cell transplant for acute myeloid leukemia, so the T cells may come from the graft donor. The sequenced sample was PBMCs, mostly from graft donor cells, obtained 360 days after TCRalphabeta/CD19-depleted stem cell transplant. The chain uses TRBV12-5 and TRBJ2-1, with 11 bases that match TRBD2. Written as DNA, the CDR3 is TGTGCTAGTGGGATCACTAGCGGGAGACTCTCCTACAATGAGCAGTTCTTC. This gives the protein CASGITSGRLSYNEQFF. The full variable domain, in which reference TRBV12-5 and TRBJ2-1 provide the parts outside the CDR3, is DARVTQTPRHKVTEMGQEVTMRCQPILGHNTVFWYRQTMMQGLELLAYFRNRAPLDDSGMPKDRFSAEMPDATLATLKIQPSEPRDSAVYFCASGITSGRLSYNEQFFGPGTRLTVL.